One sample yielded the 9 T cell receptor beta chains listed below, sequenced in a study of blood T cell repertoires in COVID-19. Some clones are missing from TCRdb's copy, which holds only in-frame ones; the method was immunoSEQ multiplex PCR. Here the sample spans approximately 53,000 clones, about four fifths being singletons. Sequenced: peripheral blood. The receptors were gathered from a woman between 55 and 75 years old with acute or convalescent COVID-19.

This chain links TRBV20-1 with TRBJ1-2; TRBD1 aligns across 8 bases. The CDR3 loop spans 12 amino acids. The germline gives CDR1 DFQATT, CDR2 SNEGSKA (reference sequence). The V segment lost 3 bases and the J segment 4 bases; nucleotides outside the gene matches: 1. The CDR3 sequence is CSASDRGYGYTF. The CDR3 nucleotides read TGCAGTGCTAGTGACAGGGGCTATGGCTACACCTTC.

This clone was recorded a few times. As DNA, the CDR3 is TGTGCCAGCCACAACGAGCAGGGAGGATCACCCCTCCACTTT. Amino acids: CASHNEQGGSPLHF. The rearrangement joins TRBV7-2 to TRBJ1-6; perhaps TRBD1 as D (5 bases). V lost 8 bases to trimming and J lost 10 bases, with 18 bases between them. There are 14 residues in the CDR3. CDR1 and CDR2 from the germline V gene are SGHTA and FQGNSA.

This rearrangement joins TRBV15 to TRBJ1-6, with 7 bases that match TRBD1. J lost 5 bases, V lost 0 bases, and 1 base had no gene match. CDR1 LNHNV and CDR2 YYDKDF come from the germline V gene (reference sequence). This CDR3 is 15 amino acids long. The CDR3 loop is CATSRDDRDNSPLHF. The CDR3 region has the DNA TGTGCCACCAGCAGAGATGACAGGGATAATTCACCCCTCCACTTT.

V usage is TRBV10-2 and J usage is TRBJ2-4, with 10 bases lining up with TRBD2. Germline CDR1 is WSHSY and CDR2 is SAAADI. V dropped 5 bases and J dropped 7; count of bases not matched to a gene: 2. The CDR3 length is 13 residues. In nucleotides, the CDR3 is TGCGCCAGCAGTCCGACTAGCGGGAACATTCAGTACTTC. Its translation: CASSPTSGNIQYF.

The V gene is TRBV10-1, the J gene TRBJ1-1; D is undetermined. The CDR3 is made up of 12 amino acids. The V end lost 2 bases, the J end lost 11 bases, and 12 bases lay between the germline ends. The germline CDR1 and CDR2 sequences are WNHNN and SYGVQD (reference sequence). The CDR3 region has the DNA TGCGCCAGCAGTGAGGTAGATCGTGCGGCTTTCTTT. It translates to CASSEVDRAAFF.

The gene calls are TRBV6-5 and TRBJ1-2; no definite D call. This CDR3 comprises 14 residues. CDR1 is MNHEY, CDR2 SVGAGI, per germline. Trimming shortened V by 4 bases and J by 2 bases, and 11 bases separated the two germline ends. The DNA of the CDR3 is TGTGCCAGCAGTTCACCGGGAGTAAACTATGGCTACACCTTC. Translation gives CASSSPGVNYGYTF.

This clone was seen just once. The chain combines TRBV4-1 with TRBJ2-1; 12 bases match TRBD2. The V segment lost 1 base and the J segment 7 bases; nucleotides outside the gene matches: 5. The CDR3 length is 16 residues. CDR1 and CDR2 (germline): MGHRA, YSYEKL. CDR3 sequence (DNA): TGCGCCAGCAGCCAAGCTAGCGGGGGGGTGTTTAATGAGCAGTTCTTC. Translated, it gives CASSQASGGVFNEQFF.

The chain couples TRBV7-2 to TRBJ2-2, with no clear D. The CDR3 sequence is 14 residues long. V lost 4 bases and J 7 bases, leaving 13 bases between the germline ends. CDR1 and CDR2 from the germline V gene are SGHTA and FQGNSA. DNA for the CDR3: TGTGCCAGCAGCTCCCAGGTGCAGAGCGGGGAGCTGTTTTTT. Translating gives CASSSQVQSGELFF.

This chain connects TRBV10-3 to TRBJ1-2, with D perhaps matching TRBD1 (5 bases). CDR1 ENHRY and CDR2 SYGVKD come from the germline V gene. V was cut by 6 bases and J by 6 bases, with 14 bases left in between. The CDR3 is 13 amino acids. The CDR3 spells CAIRTTENHGYTF. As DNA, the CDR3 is TGTGCCATCAGGACGACAGAGAACCATGGCTACACCTTC.